Listed below are T cell receptor beta chains from one sample, sequenced in a study of persistence of HIV-infected CD4 T cells. Assay used: immunoSEQ multiplex PCR; TCRdb lists only in-frame clones, some missing. The sample has about 43,000 clones; around 92% are singletons. The antigens these receptors bind are not known. The sequencing used CD4+ T cells sorted from PBMCs after roughly 20-hour stimulation, collected from a patient who received antiretroviral therapy. These receptors all stem from an adult man with HIV who was CMV-seropositive. Both conserved end residues are part of each CDR3. A D gene is named only where the DNA matches it firmly. Clone size, where shown, is once, few, many, or a class for clones that have expanded.

>TRBD1|-|16|TRBV5-4|TRBJ2-1
TGTGCCAGCAGCCCGCCGGACAGGGTGAGGAAGGATGAGCAGTTCTTC
CASSPPDRVRKDEQFF
>-|-|15|TRBV2|TRBJ1-1
TGTGCCAGCAAGATCCGCGGACAAGGTCTGTCTGAAGCTTTCTTT
CASKIRGQGLSEAFF
>-|-|15|TRBV4-1|TRBJ1-5
TGCGCCAGCAGCCCCCAGGAATATAGCAATCAGCCCCAGCATTTT
CASSPQEYSNQPQHF
>-|once|14|TRBV7-9|TRBJ2-7
TGTGCCAGCAGCCCAGACCCAAGGCCCTACGAGCAGTACTTC
CASSPDPRPYEQYF
>-|-|16|TRBV24-1|TRBJ2-1
TGTGCCACCAGTGACCCAGGGTTAGAGAACTACAATGAGCAGTTCTTC
CATSDPGLENYNEQFF
>-|once|16|TRBV5-5|TRBJ1-6
TGTGCCAGCAGCTTGACAGTTACAGTCTATAATTCACCCCTCCACTTT
CASSLTVTVYNSPLHF
>-|-|15|TRBV3-1/TRBV3-2|TRBJ2-3
TGTGCCAGCAGCCCCCGGGACCTCCAGGGAGATACGCAGTATTTT
CASSPRDLQGDTQYF
>TRBD1|-|17|TRBV10-3|TRBJ2-7
TGTGCCATCAGTGAGCCCACCTTATCACAGGGGGTCTACGAGCAGTACTTC
CAISEPTLSQGVYEQYF
>-|-|16|TRBV24-1|TRBJ2-5
TGTGCCACCAGTGATTTACGGGGAGATGGCAAAGAGACCCAGTACTTC
CATSDLRGDGKETQYF
>-|-|13|TRBV30|TRBJ2-3
TGTGCCTCCTCTCCGGGGGGCACAGATACGCAGTATTTT
CASSPGGTDTQYF
>TRBD2|few|13|TRBV6-5|TRBJ2-4
TGTGCCAGCACCGGGACTAGCGGGGGTATTCAGTACTTC
CASTGTSGGIQYF
>-|-|13|TRBV2|TRBJ1-1
TGTGCCAGCGCTGTCCTTAGGAACACTGAAGCTTTCTTT
CASAVLRNTEAFF
>-|-|14|TRBV30|TRBJ1-5
TGTGCCTGGAGTGTACGGGACGGCAATCAGCCCCAGCATTTT
CAWSVRDGNQPQHF
>TRBD1|-|15|TRBV2|TRBJ2-1
TGTGCCAGCAGCGCCGGGACAGGGGGATACAATGAGCAGTTCTTC
CASSAGTGGYNEQFF
>-|-|13|TRBV7-2|TRBJ1-1
TGTGCCAGCAGCTTAGCGTGGGGGCAGGTAGCTTTCTTT
CASSLAWGQVAFF
>-|-|19|TRBV7-2|TRBJ2-7
TGTGCCAGCAGCTTAGTCGGTGGGCGGGGGCTGCCGACCACCTACGAGCAGTACTTC
CASSLVGGRGLPTTYEQYF
>TRBD1|-|15|TRBV5-1|TRBJ2-7
TGCGCCAGCAGCTTGGAGGGGACAGGGGGTTACGAGCAGTACTTC
CASSLEGTGGYEQYF
>-|-|15|TRBV5-1|TRBJ1-6
TGCGCCAGCAGCGCCCGGCGAGGAGAAAATTCACCCCTCCACTTT
CASSARRGENSPLHF
>-|once|14|TRBV6-6|TRBJ2-2
TGTGCCAGTCTTTTTGAGGGAATCACCGGGGAGCTGTTTTTT
CASLFEGITGELFF
>TRBD2|-|16|TRBV7-7|TRBJ2-3
TGTGCCAGCAGCTTAGGACTAGCCCCGTCCACAGATACGCAGTATTTT
CASSLGLAPSTDTQYF
>-|-|15|TRBV18|TRBJ2-3
TGTGCCAGCTCACCAAGGCCTGCCAGCACAGATACGCAGTATTTT
CASSPRPASTDTQYF
>TRBD1|-|15|TRBV7-8|TRBJ1-2
TGTGCCAGCAGCTTGAGTGGACAGGGAATCTATGGCTACACCTTC
CASSLSGQGIYGYTF